A selection of T cell receptor beta chains follows, all from one sample in a study of radiation and T cells in renal cell carcinoma. Measured with immunoSEQ multiplex PCR; TCRdb has only the in-frame clones, and not every one. The repertoire holds roughly 120,000 clones, with approximately 80% as singletons. The sample consisted of blood, taken from a patient whose treatment included radiotherapy and nephrectomy. Every receptor here comes from a woman in her sixties or seventies with renal cell carcinoma. The CDR3 runs from the conserved cysteine through the conserved F or W. The order of the fields is J gene, V gene, D gene, clone size, CDR3 protein, CDR3 DNA. D genes are given only for firm matches. A row's size may be missing; if present it is once, few, many or a size class.

>TRBJ2-3|TRBV11-1|TRBD1|.
CASSFIGGTGGSREQYF
TGTGCCAGCAGCTTTATAGGCGGGACAGGGGGCTCCAGGGAGCAGTATTTT
>TRBJ1-1|TRBV28|.|few
CASSLPGREAFF
TGTGCCAGCAGTTTACCCGGGCGTGAAGCTTTCTTT
>TRBJ1-2|TRBV5-1|TRBD1|few
CASSLADWTGGNYGYTF
TGCGCCAGCAGCTTGGCTGATTGGACAGGGGGCAACTATGGCTACACCTTC
>TRBJ1-3|TRBV7-2|.|.
CASSLVLSGNTIYF
TGTGCCAGCAGCCTAGTCCTCTCTGGAAACACCATATATTTT
>TRBJ1-5|TRBV19|.|.
CASSKSREGQPQHF
TGTGCCAGTAGTAAATCCAGGGAAGGGCAGCCCCAGCATTTT
>TRBJ2-2|TRBV11-3|.|.
CASSLSGGLNTGELFF
TGTGCCAGCAGCTTATCGGGCGGGCTGAACACCGGGGAGCTGTTTTTT
>TRBJ1-5|TRBV23-1|.|few
CANTGWHSNQPQHF
TGCGCCAACACTGGCTGGCACAGCAATCAGCCCCAGCATTTT
>TRBJ1-3|TRBV5-4|.|.
CASRAEGEFSGNTIYF
TGTGCCAGCAGGGCTGAGGGCGAGTTCTCTGGAAACACCATATATTTT
>TRBJ2-2|TRBV9|TRBD1|once
CASSVGQGQNTGELFF
TGTGCCAGCAGCGTTGGACAGGGGCAGAACACCGGGGAGCTGTTTTTT
>TRBJ2-4|TRBV4-1|.|.
CASSQEPGLAKNIQYF
TGCGCCAGCAGCCAAGAACCGGGGCTAGCCAAAAACATTCAGTACTTC
>TRBJ1-2|TRBV28|.|once
CASRGVGGVYTF
TGTGCCAGCAGGGGGGTCGGGGGTGTCTACACCTTC
>TRBJ2-7|TRBV10-1|.|.
CASSEADTLGVYEQYF
TGCGCCAGCAGTGAGGCGGACACCCTCGGGGTCTACGAGCAGTACTTC
>TRBJ2-2|TRBV2|.|.
CASTFMGQLGTGELFF
TGTGCCAGCACTTTTATGGGGCAGTTGGGCACCGGGGAGCTGTTTTTT
>TRBJ1-2|TRBV2|TRBD1|.
CASTQGADNYGYTF
TGTGCCAGCACCCAGGGGGCGGATAACTATGGCTACACCTTC
>TRBJ1-1|TRBV7-2|TRBD1|.
CASSLTGGRTEAFF
TGTGCCAGCAGCTTAACAGGGGGACGCACTGAAGCTTTCTTT
>TRBJ1-5|TRBV6-1|.|.
CASSGLDWVQPQHF
TGTGCCAGCAGTGGGTTAGACTGGGTTCAGCCCCAGCATTTT
>TRBJ1-2|TRBV7-9|TRBD1|.
CASSLDEGAFVGYTF
TGTGCCAGCAGCTTAGACGAGGGGGCTTTTGTTGGCTACACCTTC